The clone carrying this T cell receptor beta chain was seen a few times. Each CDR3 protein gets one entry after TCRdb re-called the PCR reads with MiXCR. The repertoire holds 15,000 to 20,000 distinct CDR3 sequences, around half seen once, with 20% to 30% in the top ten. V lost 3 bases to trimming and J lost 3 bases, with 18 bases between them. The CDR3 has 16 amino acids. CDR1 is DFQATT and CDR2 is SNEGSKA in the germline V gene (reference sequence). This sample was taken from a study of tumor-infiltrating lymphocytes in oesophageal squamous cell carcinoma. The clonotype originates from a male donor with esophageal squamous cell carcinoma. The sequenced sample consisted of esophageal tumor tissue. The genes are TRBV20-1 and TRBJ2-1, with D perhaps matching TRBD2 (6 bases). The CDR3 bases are TGCAGTGCTAGGAGTTTAAGACTAGGCCTCTACAATGAGCAGTTCTTC. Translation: CSARSLRLGLYNEQFF.